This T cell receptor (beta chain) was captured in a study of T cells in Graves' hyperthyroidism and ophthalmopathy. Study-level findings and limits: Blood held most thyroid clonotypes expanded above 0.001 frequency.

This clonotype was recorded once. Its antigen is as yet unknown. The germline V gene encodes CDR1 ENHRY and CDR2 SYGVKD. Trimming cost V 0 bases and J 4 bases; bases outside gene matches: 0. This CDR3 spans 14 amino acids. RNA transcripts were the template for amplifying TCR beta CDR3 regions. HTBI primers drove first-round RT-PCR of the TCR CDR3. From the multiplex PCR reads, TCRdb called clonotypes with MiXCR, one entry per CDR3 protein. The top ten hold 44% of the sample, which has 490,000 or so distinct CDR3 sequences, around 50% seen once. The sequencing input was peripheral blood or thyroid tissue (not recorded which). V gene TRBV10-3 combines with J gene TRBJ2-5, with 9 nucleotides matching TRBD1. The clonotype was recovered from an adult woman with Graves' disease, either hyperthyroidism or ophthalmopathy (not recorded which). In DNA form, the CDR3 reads TGTGCCATCAGTGAGTCGACAGGGGGAGAGACCCAGTACTTC. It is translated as CAISESTGGETQYF.